This record concerns one T cell receptor (beta chain) sequence. Unique molecular identifiers tagged the TCRbeta library. One entry per CDR3 protein, called by TCRdb with MiXCR from the PCR reads. Among a few hundred thousand distinct CDR3 sequences listed, approximately 12% were seen once. The data were obtained in a study of T-cell reconstitution after alpha-beta-depleted transplantation in children. The CDR3 has 16 amino acids. Germline V gives CDR1 MNHNS, CDR2 SASEGT. The V segment lost 4 bases and the J segment 0 bases; nucleotides outside the gene matches: 4. V gene TRBV6-1 combines with J gene TRBJ1-1; TRBD1 matches 11 bases. This sample comprised PBMCs, obtained from the stem cell graft. The TCR comes from a human donor who donated a stem cell graft to a child with Fanconi anemia. In DNA, the CDR3 is TGTGCCAGCAGTGGGCGGACAGGGGGCCTGAACACTGAAGCTTTCTTT. It yields the protein CASSGRTGGLNTEAFF.